The clone carrying this T cell receptor (beta chain) was observed a few times. The authors produced TCR alpha and TCR beta cDNA libraries with sample barcodes and UMIs by 5'RACE using constant-segment primers. TCRdb itself ran the 5' RACE reads through MiXCR, one entry per CDR3 protein. Here the sample spans 500,000 to 550,000 distinct CDR3 sequences, roughly 22% being singletons. Germline V gives CDR1 DFQATT, CDR2 SNEGSKA (reference sequence). The CDR3 spans 16 residues. Trimming pared 0 bases from V and 0 bases from J, leaving 9 bases between. The sample belongs to a study of T-cell memory formation after mild COVID-19. Overall study: TCR clusters were mostly donor specific.

This TCR was recovered from an adult woman who had mild COVID-19 (a few samples of this study predate the infection). Cell type and time point are not known. This chain joins TRBV20-1 and TRBJ2-6; tentatively, D is TRBD2 (7 bases). The sample consisted of PBMCs or a T cell subset sorted from them (not recorded which). The CDR3 sequence: CSARDRGASGANVLTF. In nucleotides, the CDR3 is TGCAGTGCTAGAGATCGGGGGGCCTCTGGGGCCAACGTCCTGACTTTC.